These T cell receptor beta chains were read from a single sample in a study of CD8 T cells in ankylosing spondylitis. TCRdb fed the 5' RACE reads into MiXCR, producing one record per CDR3 protein. In the table there are about 480,000 distinct CDR3 sequences, roughly 18% of which are singletons. The sample consisted of blood, either unsorted or a sorted T cell fraction (not recorded which). The receptor source for this set is a male donor with ankylosing spondylitis. The CDR3 runs from the conserved cysteine through the conserved F or W. Each record gives: clone size, J gene, V gene, D gene, CDR3 DNA, CDR3 protein. The D gene is left open where the match is weak. Not all rows give a size; the values are once, few, many and, for expanded clones, a class.

>NA|TRBJ1-1|TRBV5-1|NA
TGCGCCAGCAGCTTGGAGGCCACTTTGAACACTGAAGCTTTCTTT
CASSLEATLNTEAFF
>NA|TRBJ2-5|TRBV15|NA
TGTGCCACCAGCAACGGACGGCCATCCCAAGAGACCCAGTACTTC
CATSNGRPSQETQYF
>NA|TRBJ2-1|TRBV18|NA
TGTGCCAGCTCACCACCCGGGGGAATCCCCAGCTACAATGAGCAGTTCTTC
CASSPPGGIPSYNEQFF
>NA|TRBJ2-1|TRBV7-8|NA
TGTGCCAGCAGCAGCCTGGGCTCCTACGATGAGCAGTTCTTC
CASSSLGSYDEQFF
>few|TRBJ2-7|TRBV5-1|TRBD2
TGCGCCAGTCGGCCGGGACTAGCGGGAGCCAAGAGCTCCTACGAGCAGTACTTC
CASRPGLAGAKSSYEQYF
>few|TRBJ1-2|TRBV6-2/TRBV6-3|NA
TGTGCCAGCAGTTACTCGGAGTACTATGGCTACACCTTC
CASSYSEYYGYTF
>NA|TRBJ1-6|TRBV6-5|TRBD1
TGTGCCAGCAGTTTAAGCGGACAGGGATTTGCTTCACCCCTCCACTTT
CASSLSGQGFASPLHF
>many|TRBJ2-7|TRBV6-6|NA
TGTGCCAGCACCAACCAGGGCGAGCAGTACTTC
CASTNQGEQYF
>NA|TRBJ1-5|TRBV2|NA
TGTGCCAGCAGTGGGGGCCTTTATAGCAATCAGCCCCAGCATTTT
CASSGGLYSNQPQHF
>NA|TRBJ1-4|TRBV6-1|TRBD1
TGTGCCAGCAGACATGGACAGGGACACAATGAAAAACTGTTTTTT
CASRHGQGHNEKLFF
>NA|TRBJ1-4|TRBV5-1|NA
TGCGCCAGCACCAAGGGGGGAACTAATGAAAAACTGTTTTTT
CASTKGGTNEKLFF
>NA|TRBJ1-2|TRBV24-1|TRBD1
TGTGCCACCAGTGATTCGAGACAGGGGACGATCGGCTACACCTTC
CATSDSRQGTIGYTF
>few|TRBJ2-1|TRBV4-3|NA
TGCGCCAGCAGCCACTACAGGGCCTCCTACAATGAGCAGTTCTTC
CASSHYRASYNEQFF
>NA|TRBJ2-3|TRBV5-1|NA
TGCGCCAGCAGCTTGACAGGCAGCCTTAGCACAGATACGCAGTATTTT
CASSLTGSLSTDTQYF
>many|TRBJ2-1|TRBV2|NA
TGTGCCAGCAGTGGGGGCGGGACGGGAAGGAATGAGCAGTTCTTC
CASSGGGTGRNEQFF
>NA|TRBJ2-3|TRBV6-1|TRBD1
TGTGCCAGCAGTGTCGACAGGGACATAACAGATACGCAGTATTTT
CASSVDRDITDTQYF
>many|TRBJ2-1|TRBV12-3/TRBV12-4|NA
TGTGCCAGCAGTTTAGGTAGCCTCACCTACAATGAGCAGTTCTTC
CASSLGSLTYNEQFF
>NA|TRBJ1-4|TRBV11-2|NA
TGTGCCAGCAGCTCCAGAGAAAAACTGTTTTTT
CASSSREKLFF
>many|TRBJ1-3|TRBV7-2|NA
TGTGCCAGCAGCCTTCGGGACAACTCTGGAAACACCATATATTTT
CASSLRDNSGNTIYF
>many|TRBJ2-1|TRBV12-3/TRBV12-4|NA
TGTGCCAGCATTCTGGACAGCTACAATGAGCAGTTCTTC
CASILDSYNEQFF
>few|TRBJ2-1|TRBV9|TRBD2
TGTGCCAGCACCCCAGGGGGACTAGCGGGAGGCTCCTACAATGAGCAGTTCTTC
CASTPGGLAGGSYNEQFF
>few|TRBJ1-2|TRBV20-1|TRBD1
TGCAGCGCTATGGAGGGGGCGAATGGCTACACCTTC
CSAMEGANGYTF
>NA|TRBJ1-4|TRBV3-1|NA
TGTGCCAGCAGCCAAAAGGTCGGGGGCGAAAAACTGTTTTTT
CASSQKVGGEKLFF
>few|TRBJ2-2|TRBV9|TRBD2
TGTGCCAGCAGCTCGAGCGGGAATGACGGGGAGCTGTTTTTT
CASSSSGNDGELFF
>many|TRBJ2-2|TRBV12-3/TRBV12-4|NA
TGTGCCAGCATTATTAGCGGAAGAACTAACACCGGGGAGCTGTTTTTT
CASIISGRTNTGELFF
>NA|TRBJ2-6|TRBV11-2|NA
TGTGCCAGCAGCTTAGACCTTGCTCCTGGGGCCAACGTCCTGACTTTC
CASSLDLAPGANVLTF